The clone carrying this T cell receptor beta chain was seen a handful of times. These data come from a study of T-cell memory formation after mild COVID-19. TCRdb reanalysed the 5' RACE reads using MiXCR and keeps one entry per CDR3 protein. Here the sample spans just over 350,000 distinct CDR3 sequences, approximately 15% being singletons. Sample: PBMCs or a T cell subset sorted from them (not recorded which). This receptor was obtained from a young man who had mild COVID-19 (a few samples of this study predate the infection). Cell type and time point are not known.

The CDR3 loop reads CASSPSADATVQFF. In nucleotides, the CDR3 is TGCGCCAGCAGCCCCTCTGCGGACGCAACGGTGCAGTTCTTC. This sequence joins TRBV5-1 and TRBJ2-1, with D uncertain. Germline assignment: CDR1 SGHRS and CDR2 YFSETQ. The length of the CDR3 is 14 residues. With 4 bases removed from V and 12 bases from J, the gap between germline ends came to 20 bases.